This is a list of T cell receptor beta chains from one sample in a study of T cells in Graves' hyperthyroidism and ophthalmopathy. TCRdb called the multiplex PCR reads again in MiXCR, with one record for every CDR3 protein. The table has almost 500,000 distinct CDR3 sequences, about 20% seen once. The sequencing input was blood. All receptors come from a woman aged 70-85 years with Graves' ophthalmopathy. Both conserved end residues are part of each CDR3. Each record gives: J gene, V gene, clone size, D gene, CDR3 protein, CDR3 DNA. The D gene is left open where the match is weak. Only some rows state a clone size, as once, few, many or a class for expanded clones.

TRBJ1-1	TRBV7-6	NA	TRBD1	CASSFPLDRVDTEAFF	TGTGCCAGCAGCTTCCCCTTGGACAGGGTGGACACTGAAGCTTTCTTT
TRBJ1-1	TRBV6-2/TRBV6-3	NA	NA	CASNMGGRNTEAFF	TGTGCCAGCAATATGGGGGGGAGGAACACTGAAGCTTTCTTT
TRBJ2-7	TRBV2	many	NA	CASSESHYEQYF	TGTGCCAGCAGCGAGTCACACTACGAGCAGTACTTC
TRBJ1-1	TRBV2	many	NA	CASARDRGTEAFF	TGTGCCAGCGCGCGTGATAGGGGCACTGAAGCTTTCTTT
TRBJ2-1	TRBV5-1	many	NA	CASRWRDGGEQFF	TGCGCCAGCCGTTGGCGGGATGGTGGTGAGCAGTTCTTC
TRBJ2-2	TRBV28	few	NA	CASSFPADYTGELFF	TGTGCCAGCAGTTTCCCTGCGGACTACACCGGGGAGCTGTTTTTT
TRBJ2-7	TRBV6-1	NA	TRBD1	CASRPTGVGSYEQYF	TGTGCCAGCAGACCCACAGGGGTAGGGAGCTACGAGCAGTACTTC
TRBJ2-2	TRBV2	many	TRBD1	CASSKGGQGTGELFF	TGTGCCAGCAGCAAAGGGGGACAGGGAACCGGGGAGCTGTTTTTT
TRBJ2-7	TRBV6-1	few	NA	CASREGRGYEQYF	TGTGCCAGCAGAGAGGGGAGAGGCTACGAGCAGTACTTC
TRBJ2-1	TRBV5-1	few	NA	CASSLVPGQGPRTSAYNEQFF	TGCGCCAGCAGCTTGGTGCCGGGACAGGGACCCCGGACTAGCGCCTACAATGAGCAGTTCTTC
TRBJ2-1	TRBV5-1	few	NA	CASSMSTGSPSNEQFF	TGCGCCAGCAGCATGAGTACAGGGAGCCCGTCCAATGAGCAGTTCTTC
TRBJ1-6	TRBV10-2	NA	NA	CASSSRENSPLHF	TGCGCCAGCAGTTCCAGGGAGAATTCACCCCTCCACTTT
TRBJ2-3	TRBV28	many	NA	CASSLTWGLGTDTQYF	TGTGCCAGCAGCCTCACGTGGGGGTTAGGGACAGATACGCAGTATTTT
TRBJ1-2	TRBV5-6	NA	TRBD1	CASSDRGFRPYGYTF	TGTGCCAGCAGCGACAGGGGCTTCCGTCCTTATGGCTACACCTTC
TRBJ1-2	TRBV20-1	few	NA	CSAGNGGAYGYTF	TGCAGTGCCGGTAATGGAGGTGCCTATGGCTACACCTTC
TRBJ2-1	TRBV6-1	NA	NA	CASSETAYNEQFF	TGTGCCAGCAGTGAGACGGCTTACAATGAGCAGTTCTTC
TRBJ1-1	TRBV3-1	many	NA	CASSQDPGARFAEAFF	TGTGCCAGCAGCCAAGACCCAGGGGCGAGATTCGCTGAAGCTTTCTTT
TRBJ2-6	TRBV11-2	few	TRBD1	CASSSRTGTGANVLTF	TGTGCCAGCAGCTCTCGGACAGGGACTGGGGCCAACGTCCTGACTTTC
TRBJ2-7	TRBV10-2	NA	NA	CASKWSSGASYEQYF	TGCGCCAGCAAGTGGTCGTCGGGAGCTTCCTACGAGCAGTACTTC
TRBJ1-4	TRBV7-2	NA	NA	CASTLGGTRIEKLFF	TGTGCCAGCACCCTAGGAGGAACGAGGATCGAAAAACTGTTTTTT
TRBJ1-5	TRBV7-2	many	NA	CASSLPGSGNQPQHF	TGTGCCAGCAGCTTACCGGGGTCGGGCAATCAGCCCCAGCATTTT
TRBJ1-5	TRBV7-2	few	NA	CASSLVGSQGNQPQHF	TGTGCCAGCAGCTTAGTGGGGTCCCAGGGCAATCAGCCCCAGCATTTT
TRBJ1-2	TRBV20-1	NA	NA	CSARTEGGSRYTF	TGCAGTGCTAGAACGGAGGGGGGTTCTCGCTACACCTTC
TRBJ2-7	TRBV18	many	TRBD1	CASSPREGGTYEQYF	TGTGCCAGCTCACCACGGGAAGGGGGCACTTACGAGCAGTACTTC
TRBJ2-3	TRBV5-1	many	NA	CASSPRGVGDTQYF	TGCGCCAGCAGCCCCCGGGGCGTCGGAGATACGCAGTATTTT
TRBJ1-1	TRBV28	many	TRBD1	CASSPIDRGLTEAFF	TGTGCCAGCAGCCCGATCGACAGGGGGCTTACTGAAGCTTTCTTT
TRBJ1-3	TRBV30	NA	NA	CAWSAPGANTIYF	TGTGCCTGGAGTGCCCCGGGGGCCAACACCATATATTTT
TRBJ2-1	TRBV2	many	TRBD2	CASRGTSTYEQFF	TGTGCCAGCAGAGGGACTAGCACGTATGAGCAGTTCTTC
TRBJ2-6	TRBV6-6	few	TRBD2	CASSYPWGSGGSGANVLTF	TGTGCCAGCAGTTACCCCTGGGGATCGGGGGGCTCTGGGGCCAACGTCCTGACTTTC
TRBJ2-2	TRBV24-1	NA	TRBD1	CATSDFGQGHGELFF	TGTGCCACCAGTGATTTTGGACAGGGTCACGGGGAGCTGTTTTTT
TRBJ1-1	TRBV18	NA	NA	CASSPSDILNTEAFF	TGTGCCAGCTCACCATCGGACATCTTGAACACTGAAGCTTTCTTT
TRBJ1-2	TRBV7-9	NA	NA	CASSLDLDGYTF	TGTGCCAGCAGCTTAGACCTTGATGGCTACACCTTC
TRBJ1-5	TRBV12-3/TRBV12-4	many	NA	CASRSGTHQPQHF	TGTGCCAGCAGATCCGGGACACATCAGCCCCAGCATTTT
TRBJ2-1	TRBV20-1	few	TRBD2	CSASPSGRWNEQFF	TGCAGTGCATCCCCTAGCGGGAGGTGGAATGAGCAGTTCTTC
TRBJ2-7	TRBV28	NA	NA	CASSMGSLSDEQYF	TGTGCCAGCAGTATGGGGTCTTTATCCGACGAGCAGTACTTC
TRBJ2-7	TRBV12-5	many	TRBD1	CASGLTGGSYEQYF	TGTGCTAGTGGTCTGACAGGGGGCTCCTACGAGCAGTACTTC
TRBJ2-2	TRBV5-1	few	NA	CASSSKLGTGELFF	TGCGCCAGCAGCTCGAAATTAGGGACCGGGGAGCTGTTTTTT
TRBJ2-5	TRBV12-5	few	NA	CASVRDGQETQYF	TGTGCTAGTGTACGGGACGGCCAAGAGACCCAGTACTTC
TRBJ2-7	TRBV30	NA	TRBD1	CAWNLGQGAHSGQYF	TGTGCCTGGAACCTGGGACAGGGGGCTCACTCTGGGCAGTACTTC
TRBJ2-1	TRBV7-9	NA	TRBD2	CASSRLAHYNEQFF	TGTGCCAGCAGTCGACTAGCCCACTACAATGAGCAGTTCTTC
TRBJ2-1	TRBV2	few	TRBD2	CASYEGPGGVQFF	TGTGCCAGCTACGAGGGACCCGGGGGGGTGCAGTTCTTC